This T cell receptor (beta chain) was recorded in a study of PD-L1 blockade in urothelial cancer. Study as a whole: Once treatment had started, blood was analyzed at 3 weeks (second dose) and again at 6 weeks.

The ends were cut back, 0 bases at V and 4 bases at J, with 11 bases in the middle. Germline loops: CDR1 SGHKS, CDR2 YYEKEE (reference sequence). This CDR3 spans 15 amino acids. TCRdb's table, derived via immunoSEQ multiplex PCR, lists solely in-frame clones and lacks some. The data contain tens of thousands of clones, 81% of them seen just once; the ten biggest clones take up 5.7%. Time point of the sample: pretreatment peripheral blood. The J gene is TRBJ2-1, the V gene TRBV5-5, with D perhaps TRBD1 (5 bases). The sequences come from PBMCs, collected around atezolizumab (anti-PD-L1) treatment. The TCR sequence derives from a man aged 65-85 years with urothelial cancer. This chain's CDR3 is CASSLEGETYNEQFF. In DNA, the CDR3 is TGTGCCAGCAGCTTGGAAGGGGAAACATACAATGAGCAGTTCTTC.